These 2 T cell receptor beta chains came from one sample sequenced in a study of CD8 T cells in Susac syndrome. The authors reverse transcribed roughly 0.5 to 1 ug RNA with random hexamers. From the immunoSEQ multiplex PCR reads, TCRdb called clonotypes with MiXCR, one entry per CDR3 protein. This sample has about 300,000 distinct CDR3 sequences, with under 95% found just once. Material: CD4+ T cells from PBMCs. These receptors were obtained from a human donor with multiple sclerosis.

The rearrangement links TRBV30 to TRBJ2-1; weak D call: TRBD1 (6 bases). CDR1 is GTSNPN, CDR2 SVGIG, per germline (reference sequence). Trimming shortened V by 4 bases and J by 7 bases, and 11 bases separated the two germline ends. The CDR3 sequence is 12 residues long. The CDR3: CAWKDRRNEQFF. DNA of the CDR3: TGTGCCTGGAAAGACAGGCGGAATGAGCAGTTCTTC.

This rearrangement joins TRBV19 to TRBJ2-7, with 8 positions matching TRBD2. This CDR3 comprises 14 residues. CDR1 and CDR2 from the germline V gene are LNHDA and SQIVND (reference sequence). V was clipped by 5 bases and J by 7 bases; unmatched bases: 10. CDR3 region: CASSPTGGLDEQYF. The CDR3 DNA is TGTGCCAGTAGTCCCACGGGGGGACTAGATGAGCAGTACTTC.